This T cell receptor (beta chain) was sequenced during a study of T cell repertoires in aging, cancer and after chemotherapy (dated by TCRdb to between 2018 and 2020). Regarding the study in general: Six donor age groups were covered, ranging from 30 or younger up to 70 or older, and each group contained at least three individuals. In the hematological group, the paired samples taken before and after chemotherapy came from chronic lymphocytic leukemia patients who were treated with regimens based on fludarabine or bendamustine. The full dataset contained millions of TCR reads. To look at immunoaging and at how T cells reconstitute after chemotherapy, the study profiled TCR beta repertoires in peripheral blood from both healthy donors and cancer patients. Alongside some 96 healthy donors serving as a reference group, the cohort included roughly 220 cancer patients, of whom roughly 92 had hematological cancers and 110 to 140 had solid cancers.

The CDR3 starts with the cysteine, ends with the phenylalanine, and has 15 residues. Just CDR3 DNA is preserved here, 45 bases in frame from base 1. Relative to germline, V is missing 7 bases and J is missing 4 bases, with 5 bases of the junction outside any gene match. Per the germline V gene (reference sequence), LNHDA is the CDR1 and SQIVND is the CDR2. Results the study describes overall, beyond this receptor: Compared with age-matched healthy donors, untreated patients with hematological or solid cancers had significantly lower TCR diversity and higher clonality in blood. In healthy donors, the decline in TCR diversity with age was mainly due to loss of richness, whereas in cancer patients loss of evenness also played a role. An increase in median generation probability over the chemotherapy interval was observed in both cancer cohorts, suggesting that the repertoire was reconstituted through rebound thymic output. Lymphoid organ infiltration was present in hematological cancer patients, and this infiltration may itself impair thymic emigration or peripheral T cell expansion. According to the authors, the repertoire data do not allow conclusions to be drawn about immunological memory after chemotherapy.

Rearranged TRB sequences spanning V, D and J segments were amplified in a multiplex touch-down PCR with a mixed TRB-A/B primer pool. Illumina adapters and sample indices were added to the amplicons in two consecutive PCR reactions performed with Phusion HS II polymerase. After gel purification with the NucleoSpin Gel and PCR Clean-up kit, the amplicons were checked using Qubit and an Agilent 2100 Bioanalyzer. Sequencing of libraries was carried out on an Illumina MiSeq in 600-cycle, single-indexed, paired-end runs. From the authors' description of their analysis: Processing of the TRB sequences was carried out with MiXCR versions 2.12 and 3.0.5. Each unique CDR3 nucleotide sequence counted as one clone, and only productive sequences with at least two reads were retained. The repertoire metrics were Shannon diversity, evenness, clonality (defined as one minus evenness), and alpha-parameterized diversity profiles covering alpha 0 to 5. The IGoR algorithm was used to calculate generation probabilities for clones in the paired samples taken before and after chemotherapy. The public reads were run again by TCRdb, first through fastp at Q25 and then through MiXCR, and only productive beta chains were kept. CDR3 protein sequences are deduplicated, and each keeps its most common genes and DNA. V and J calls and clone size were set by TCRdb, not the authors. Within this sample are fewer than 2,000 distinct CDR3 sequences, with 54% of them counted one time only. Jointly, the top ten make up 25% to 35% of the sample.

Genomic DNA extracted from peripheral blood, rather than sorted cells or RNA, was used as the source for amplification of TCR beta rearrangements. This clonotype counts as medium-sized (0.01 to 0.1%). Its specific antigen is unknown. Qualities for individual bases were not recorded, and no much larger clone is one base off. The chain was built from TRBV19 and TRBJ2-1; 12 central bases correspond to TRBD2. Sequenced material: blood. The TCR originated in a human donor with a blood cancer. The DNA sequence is TGTGCCAGTACCGGGACTAGCGGGCCATACAATGAGCAGTTCTTC. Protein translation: CASTGTSGPYNEQFF.